The present entry profiles one T cell receptor beta chain with its context. The clone's antigen remains unknown. Base qualities are not recorded, but no much larger clone differs from it by a single base. This sample was taken from a study of cytotoxic CD8 clonotypes in ibrutinib-treated CLL (dated by TCRdb to the early 2020s). Broadly, across the study: The cohort had some eleven relapsed/refractory and approximately 15 treatment-naive patients; some 17 were IGHV unmutated. Partial responses were observed in some 24 patients and complete responses in 2; after a median follow-up of roughly 72 months, remission was maintained in roughly 15 patients and progression was observed in approximately twelve. Longitudinal samples were available for about 30% of the 86 trial participants. The response samples were drawn at a median of roughly twelve months into treatment, with a range of about 6 to 40 months. Cryopreserved peripheral blood mononuclear cells were obtained prior to treatment, at the time of response, and at either disease progression or sustained remission. Every sample from remission and from progressive disease was obtained while the patients were still on ibrutinib. On average, each sample yielded around 250,000 productive templates and under 95,000 productive rearrangements. Overall study outcomes, separate from this receptor: Sampling times were not matched between patients in sustained remission and patients whose disease was progressing, and lymph node repertoires were not examined. Baseline clonality was found to be higher than that of age-matched healthy donors and was strongly correlated with circulating CD8+ T-cell counts. Clonality increased at ibrutinib response, stayed stable in sustained remission, and fell back toward baseline at progression. Public clonotypes were rare and either shrank or stayed stable during treatment, and the rise in clonality at ibrutinib response reflected expansion of private clonotypes.

On a MiSeq, deep resolution sequencing aimed for a depth between 1 in 1 million and 1 in 200,000 T cells, with each clonotype covered around 10x on average. The immunoSEQ hsTCRB Kit was used to generate TCR beta libraries. The authors' analysis ran thus. Data were analyzed with ImmunoSEQ Data Assistant and ImmunoSEQ Analyzer, with V, D and J genes assigned per IMGT definitions. Clonality, which ranges from 0 to 1, was calculated as one minus the normalized Shannon entropy of productive rearrangement frequencies. Only overrepresented clonotypes making up at least 0.05% of the repertoire of each patient were included in the public clonotype analysis. Some 12 age-matched healthy donor repertoires from immuneACCESS served as clonality controls. Not all clones reach the TCRdb copy of this immuneACCESS table, which keeps in-frame sequences only. Checked studies attribute under half of the gap to unresolved V genes and leave the rest unexplained. The V and J calls and clone size were taken over from that table, and D and trimming were inferred from the DNA. The table for this sample lists tens of thousands of clones; 83% of them were counted only once. The ten largest clonotypes hold more than 35% of the sample.

Sample time point, as interpreted from the label and publication: approximately 25 months on ibrutinib. Approximately 2 micrograms of genomic DNA were extracted from cryopreserved PBMCs for TCR beta library preparation. Longitudinal blood samples from CLL patients receiving ibrutinib monotherapy were subjected to high-throughput TCR beta sequencing. Patients were enrolled in a phase 2 open-label single-center ibrutinib monotherapy trial. As encoded in the germline V gene, CDR1 is MDHEN while CDR2 is SYDVKM. Deletion took 5 bases off V and 6 bases off J, with a span of 14 bases between the germline ends. Its CDR3 holds 14 amino acids, cysteine through phenylalanine. The kept DNA is CDR3 alone, 42 bases in frame from the first base.

The TCR was taken from a human donor with chronic lymphocytic leukemia. The rearrangement combines TRBV28 with TRBJ1-5, with TRBD1 tentatively as D gene (5 bases match). The starting material was PBMCs, obtained after 24 months of ibrutinib treatment. Here is the DNA: TGTGCCAGCAGTCCCCAGACCGGGGGTCAGCCCCAGCATTTT. Its translation reads: CASSPQTGGQPQHF. Where the CDR3 stops, the reference TRBV28 and TRBJ1-5 genes take over; the full variable domain is DVKVTQSSRYLVKRTGEKVFLECVQDMDHENMFWYRQDPGLGLRLIYFSYDVKMKEKGDIPEGYSVSREKKERFSLILESASTNQTSMYLCASSPQTGGQPQHFGDGTRLSIL.